The 2 T cell receptor beta chains in this list originate from one sample, sequenced in a study of blood T cell repertoires in COVID-19 (dated by TCRdb to 2019 to 2021). Library method: the immunoSEQ multiplex PCR assay. TCRdb's version of the immuneACCESS table is confined to in-frame rearrangements and falls short of the full clone set. An unresolved V gene accounts for under half of the shortfall where checked; the remainder is of unknown origin. The sample includes about 250,000 clones, with more than 65% observed a single time. The ten largest clones represent 3.4% of the sample. The sequenced sample was PBMCs or T cells enriched from blood (not recorded which). Receptors were obtained from a man aged 45 to 65 who had recovered from COVID-19.

V gene TRBV29-1 combines with J gene TRBJ2-7; D may be TRBD2 (6 bases). V was clipped by 4 bases and J by 3 bases, with 19 bases between them. The V gene's germline CDR1 is SQVTM and CDR2 ANQGSEA. The CDR3 runs 15 residues. DNA of the CDR3: TGCAGCGTTGTAGCGGTCGCCACCGGGGTCTACGAGCAGTACTTC. This gives the protein CSVVAVATGVYEQYF.

The sample holds many counts of this clone. The chain carries TRBV4-2 and TRBJ2-1, with TRBD2 identical over 14 bases. Trimming at V came to 0 bases and at J to 10 bases, leaving 11 bases not matched to a gene. This CDR3 contains 18 residues. Germline V gene lookup returns CDR1 LGHNA and CDR2 YNFKEQ. CDR3 bases: TGTGCCAGCAGCCAAGATTCGCGACTAGCGGGAGGGCCTCGAGAGCAGTTCTTC. The encoded protein is CASSQDSRLAGGPREQFF.